The 6 T cell receptor beta chains below all came from one sample that was sequenced in a study of T cells in Graves' hyperthyroidism and ophthalmopathy. RNA transcripts provided the source from which TCR beta CDR3 regions were amplified. HTBI primers were the set used in a first-round RT-PCR of the TCR CDR3. A single record per CDR3 protein comes from TCRdb applying MiXCR to the multiplex PCR reads. The repertoire holds 350,000 to 400,000 distinct CDR3 sequences, with about 20% as singletons. Sequencing was done on a sample of blood. These receptors originate from a woman aged 18-29 years with Graves' hyperthyroidism.

This clonotype was seen many times. V gene TRBV3-1 combines with J gene TRBJ2-7, with a possible D match to TRBD2 (5 bases). With 6 bases removed from V and 0 bases from J, the gap between germline ends came to 15 bases. The CDR3 is made up of 15 amino acids. Germline V gives CDR1 LGHDT, CDR2 YNNKEL (reference sequence). Here the CDR3 reads CASRATSGDSYEQYF. For the CDR3, the DNA is TGTGCCAGCAGGGCCACGAGCGGTGACTCCTACGAGCAGTACTTC.

In this sample, this clonotype turned up many times. The CDR3 protein is CASSKGTAYEQYF. The CDR3 nucleotides read TGTGCCAGCAGTAAAGGGACCGCCTACGAGCAGTACTTC. The chain is built from TRBV6-1 and TRBJ2-7, with D perhaps given as TRBD1 or TRBD2 (5 bases each). Germline V gene sequence: CDR1 MNHNS, CDR2 SASEGT. Between the trimmed V and J ends, which lost 5 bases and 2 bases, there was a span of 10 bases. This CDR3 has 13 amino acids.

V gene TRBV6-1 combines with J gene TRBJ1-2, with D unresolved. V was pared by 1 base and J by 4 bases, with 16 bases between. The germline V gene encodes CDR1 MNHNS and CDR2 SASEGT. The CDR3 is made up of 16 amino acids. CDR3 loop: CASSEGSLTHGYGYTF. CDR3 nucleotide sequence: TGTGCCAGCAGTGAAGGAAGCCTCACCCATGGCTATGGCTACACCTTC.

This clonotype appeared many times. In nucleotides, the CDR3 is TGTGCCAGCAGTTTAGCGCTAGGCCCGGGGGACAGGTCCCGCTCTGGGGCCAACGTCCTGACTTTC. This gives the protein CASSLALGPGDRSRSGANVLTF. The rearrangement links TRBV12-3 or TRBV12-4 to TRBJ2-6; 8 positions match TRBD1. V lost 0 bases and J lost 0; bases outside the gene matches: 16. The CDR3 contains 22 residues.

This chain links TRBV6-5 with TRBJ2-7; 10 positions match TRBD2. Germline V gives CDR1 MNHEY, CDR2 SVGAGI. The V segment lost 0 bases and the J segment 3 bases; nucleotides outside the gene matches: 5. The CDR3 loop spans 16 amino acids. In DNA, the CDR3 is TGTGCCAGCAGTTACTCTCCTAGCGGGGGTATCTACGAGCAGTACTTC. Translation gives CASSYSPSGGIYEQYF.

Many counts were recorded for this clonotype. The gene calls are TRBV12-5 and TRBJ1-5; TRBD1 might be the D (6 bases). Germline values: CDR1 LGHNT, CDR2 FRNRAP. This CDR3 is built from 12 residues. Deletions cut 10 bases from V and 8 bases from J, with 15 bases between. CDR3 sequence (DNA): TGTGCTAAAGGCGGGGGCCTAAAGCCCCAGCATTTT. This codes for CAKGGGLKPQHF.